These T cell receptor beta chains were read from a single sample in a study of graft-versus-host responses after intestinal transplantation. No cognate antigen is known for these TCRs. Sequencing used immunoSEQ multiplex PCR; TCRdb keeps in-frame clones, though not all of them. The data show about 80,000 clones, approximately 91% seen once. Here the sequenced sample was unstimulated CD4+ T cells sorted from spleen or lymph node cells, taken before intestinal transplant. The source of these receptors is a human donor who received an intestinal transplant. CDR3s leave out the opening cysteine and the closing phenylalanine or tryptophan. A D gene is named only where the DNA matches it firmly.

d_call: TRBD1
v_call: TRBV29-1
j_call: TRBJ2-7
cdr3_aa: SVGQGYYEQY

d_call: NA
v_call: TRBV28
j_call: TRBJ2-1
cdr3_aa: ASSPRGTYNEQF

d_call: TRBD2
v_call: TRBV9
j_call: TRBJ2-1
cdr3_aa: ASSGPSTSGTYNEQF

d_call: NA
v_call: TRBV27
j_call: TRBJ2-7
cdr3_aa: ASSFNYEQY

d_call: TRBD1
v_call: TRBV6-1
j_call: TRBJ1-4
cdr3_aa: ASSGRTGHEKLF

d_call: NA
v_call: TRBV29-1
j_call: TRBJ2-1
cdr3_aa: SVEDPRGLGNEQF

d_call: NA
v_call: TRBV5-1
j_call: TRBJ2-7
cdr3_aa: ASSLDGQGYEQY

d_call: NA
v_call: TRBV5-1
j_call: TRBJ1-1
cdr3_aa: ASRNKVNTEAF

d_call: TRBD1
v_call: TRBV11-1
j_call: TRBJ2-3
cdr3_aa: ASSLLGDSRATDTQY

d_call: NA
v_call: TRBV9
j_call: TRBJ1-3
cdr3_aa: ASSMGRGNTIY

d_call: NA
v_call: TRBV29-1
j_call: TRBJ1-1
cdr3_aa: SVELRGNTEAF

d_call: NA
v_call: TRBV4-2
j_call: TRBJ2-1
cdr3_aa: ASSQERYRGASAYNEQF

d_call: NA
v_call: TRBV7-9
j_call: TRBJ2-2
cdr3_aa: ASSSETSRGLDTGELF

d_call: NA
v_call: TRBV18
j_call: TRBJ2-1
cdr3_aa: ASSPLGLLYNEQF

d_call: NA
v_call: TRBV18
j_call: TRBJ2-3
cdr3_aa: ASSRGDTDTQY

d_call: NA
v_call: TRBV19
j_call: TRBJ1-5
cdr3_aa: ASSMPLLSSNQPQH

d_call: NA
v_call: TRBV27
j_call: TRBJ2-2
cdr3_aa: ASSWRAANTGELF

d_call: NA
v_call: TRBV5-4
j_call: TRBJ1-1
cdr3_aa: ASSPSGYPEAF

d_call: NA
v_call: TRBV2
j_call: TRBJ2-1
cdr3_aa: ASIGGRFNEQF

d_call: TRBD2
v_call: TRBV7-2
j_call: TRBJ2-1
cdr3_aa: ASSQVAGSYNEQF